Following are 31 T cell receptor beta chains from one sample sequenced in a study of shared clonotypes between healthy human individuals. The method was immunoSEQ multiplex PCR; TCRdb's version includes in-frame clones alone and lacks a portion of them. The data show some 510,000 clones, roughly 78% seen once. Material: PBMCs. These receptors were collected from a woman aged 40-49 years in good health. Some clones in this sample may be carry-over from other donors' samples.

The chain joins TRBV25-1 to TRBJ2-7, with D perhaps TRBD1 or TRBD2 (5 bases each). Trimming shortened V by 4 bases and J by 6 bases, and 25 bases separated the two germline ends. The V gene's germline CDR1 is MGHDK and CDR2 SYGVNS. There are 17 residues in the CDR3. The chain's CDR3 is CASSAPQGREGISEQYF. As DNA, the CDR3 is TGTGCCAGCAGTGCCCCCCAGGGTCGGGAAGGGATCTCCGAGCAGTACTTC.

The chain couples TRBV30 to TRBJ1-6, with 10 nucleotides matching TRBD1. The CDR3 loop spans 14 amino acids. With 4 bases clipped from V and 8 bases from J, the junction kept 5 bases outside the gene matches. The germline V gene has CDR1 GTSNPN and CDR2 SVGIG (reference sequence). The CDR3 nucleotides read TGTGCCTGGAAGGGGACAGGGGCGCATTCACCCCTCCACTTT. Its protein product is CAWKGTGAHSPLHF.

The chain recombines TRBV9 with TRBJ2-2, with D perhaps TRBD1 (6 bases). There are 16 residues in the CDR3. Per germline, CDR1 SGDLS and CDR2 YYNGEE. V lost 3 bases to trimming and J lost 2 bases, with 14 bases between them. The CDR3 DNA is TGTGCCAGCAGCGCCAGAGGGGGTATAAACACCGGGGAGCTGTTTTTT. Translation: CASSARGGINTGELFF.

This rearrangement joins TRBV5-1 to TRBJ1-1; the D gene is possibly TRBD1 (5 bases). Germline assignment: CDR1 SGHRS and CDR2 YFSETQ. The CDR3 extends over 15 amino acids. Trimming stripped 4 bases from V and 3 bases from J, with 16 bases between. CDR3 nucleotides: TGCGCCAGCAGCCCCGGGAACGAGGGGTACACTGAAGCTTTCTTT. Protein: CASSPGNEGYTEAFF.

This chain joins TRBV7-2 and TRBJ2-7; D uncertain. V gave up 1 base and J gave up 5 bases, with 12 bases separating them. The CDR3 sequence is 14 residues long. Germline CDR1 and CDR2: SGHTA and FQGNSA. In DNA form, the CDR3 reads TGTGCCAGCAGCTTAGGGGTAGGGTACAACGAGCAGTACTTC. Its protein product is CASSLGVGYNEQYF.

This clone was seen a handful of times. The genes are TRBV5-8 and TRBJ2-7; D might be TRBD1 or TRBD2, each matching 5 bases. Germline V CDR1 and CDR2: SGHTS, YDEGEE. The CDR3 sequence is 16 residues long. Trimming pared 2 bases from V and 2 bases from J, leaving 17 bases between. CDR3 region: CASSFQDGTGAYEQYF. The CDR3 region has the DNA TGTGCCAGCAGCTTTCAAGACGGGACCGGCGCCTACGAGCAGTACTTC.

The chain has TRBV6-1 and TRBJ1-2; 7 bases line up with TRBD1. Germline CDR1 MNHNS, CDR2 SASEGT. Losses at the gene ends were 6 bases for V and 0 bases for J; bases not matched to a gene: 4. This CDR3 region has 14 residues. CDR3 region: CASSRTGTNYGYTF. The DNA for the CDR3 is TGTGCCAGCAGCCGGACAGGAACTAACTATGGCTACACCTTC.

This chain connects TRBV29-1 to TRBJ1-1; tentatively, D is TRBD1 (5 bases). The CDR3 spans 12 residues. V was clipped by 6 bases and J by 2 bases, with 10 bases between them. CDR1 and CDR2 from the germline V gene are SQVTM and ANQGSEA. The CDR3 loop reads CSVGDSNTEAFF. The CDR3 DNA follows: TGCAGCGTCGGTGACAGTAACACTGAAGCTTTCTTT.

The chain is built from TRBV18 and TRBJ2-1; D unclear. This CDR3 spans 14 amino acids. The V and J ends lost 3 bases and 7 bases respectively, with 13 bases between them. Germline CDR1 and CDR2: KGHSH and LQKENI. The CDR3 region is CASSPSAGENEQFF. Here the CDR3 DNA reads TGTGCCAGCTCACCGTCAGCAGGTGAGAATGAGCAGTTCTTC.

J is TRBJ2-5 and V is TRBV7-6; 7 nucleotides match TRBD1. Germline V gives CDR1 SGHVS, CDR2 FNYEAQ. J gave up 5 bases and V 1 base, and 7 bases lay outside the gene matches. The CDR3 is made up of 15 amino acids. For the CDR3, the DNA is TGTGCCAGCAGCTTAGGAACGACAGGGATCGAGACCCAGTACTTC. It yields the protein CASSLGTTGIETQYF.

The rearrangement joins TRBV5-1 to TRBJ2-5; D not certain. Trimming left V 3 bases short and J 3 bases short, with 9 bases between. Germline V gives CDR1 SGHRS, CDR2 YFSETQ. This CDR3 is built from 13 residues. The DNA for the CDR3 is TGCGCCAGCAGCTCCGACGGAGAAGAGACCCAGTACTTC. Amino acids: CASSSDGEETQYF.

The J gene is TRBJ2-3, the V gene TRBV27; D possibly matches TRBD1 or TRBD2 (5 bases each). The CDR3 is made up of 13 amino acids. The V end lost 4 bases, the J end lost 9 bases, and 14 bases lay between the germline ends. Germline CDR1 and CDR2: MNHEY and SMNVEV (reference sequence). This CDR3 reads CASSYRLGTTQYF. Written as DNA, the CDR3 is TGTGCCAGCAGTTATCGACTCGGGACCACGCAGTATTTT.

The CDR3 coding sequence is TGTGCCAGCAGCTTAGACCAAAGTAGCGGGAGGCAGTACTTC. Amino acids: CASSLDQSSGRQYF. V and J are TRBV7-2 and TRBJ2-7; 9 bases map to TRBD2. The V and J ends lost 1 base and 9 bases, in that order; junction bases with no gene match: 7. The CDR3 is 14 amino acids. CDR1 SGHTA and CDR2 FQGNSA come from the germline V gene.

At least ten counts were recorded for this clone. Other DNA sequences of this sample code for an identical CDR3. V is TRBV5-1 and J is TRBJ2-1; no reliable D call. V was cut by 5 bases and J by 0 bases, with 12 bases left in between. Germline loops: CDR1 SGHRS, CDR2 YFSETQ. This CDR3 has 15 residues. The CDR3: CASSGSGPSYNEQFF. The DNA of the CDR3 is TGCGCCAGCAGTGGGTCTGGACCCTCCTACAATGAGCAGTTCTTC.

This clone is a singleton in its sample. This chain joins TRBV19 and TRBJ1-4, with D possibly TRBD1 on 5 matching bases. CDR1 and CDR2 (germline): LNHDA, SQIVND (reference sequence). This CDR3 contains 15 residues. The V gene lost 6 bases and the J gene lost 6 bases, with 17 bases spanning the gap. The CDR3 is CASRTAGTMDEKLFF. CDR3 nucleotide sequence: TGTGCCAGTAGAACAGCCGGGACGATGGATGAAAAACTGTTTTTT.

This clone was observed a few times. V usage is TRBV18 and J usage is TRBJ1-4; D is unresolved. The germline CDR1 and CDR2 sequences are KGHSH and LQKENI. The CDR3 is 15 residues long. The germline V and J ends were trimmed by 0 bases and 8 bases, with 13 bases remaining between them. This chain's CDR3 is CASSPPGQGQEKLFF. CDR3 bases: TGTGCCAGCTCACCACCCGGCCAAGGTCAAGAAAAACTGTTTTTT.

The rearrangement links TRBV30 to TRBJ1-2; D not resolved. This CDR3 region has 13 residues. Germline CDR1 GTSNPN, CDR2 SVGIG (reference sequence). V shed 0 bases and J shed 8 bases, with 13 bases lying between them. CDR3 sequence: CAWSVSLSQGYTF. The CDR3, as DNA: TGTGCCTGGAGTGTGTCGCTTTCTCAAGGCTACACCTTC.

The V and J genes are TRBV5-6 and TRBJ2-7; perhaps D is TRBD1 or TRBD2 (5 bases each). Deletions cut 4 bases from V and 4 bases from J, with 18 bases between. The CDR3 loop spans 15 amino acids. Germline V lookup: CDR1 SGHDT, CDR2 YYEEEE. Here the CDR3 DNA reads TGTGCCAGCAGCGTGGCCGGGACGGTAAGGTACGAGCAGTACTTC. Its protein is CASSVAGTVRYEQYF. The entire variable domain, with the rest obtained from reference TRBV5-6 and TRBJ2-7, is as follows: DAGVTQSPTHLIKTRGQQVTLRCSPKSGHDTVSWYQQALGQGPQFIFQYYEEEERQRGNFPDRFSGHQFPNYSSELNVNALLLGDSALYLCASSVAGTVRYEQYFGPGTRLTVT.

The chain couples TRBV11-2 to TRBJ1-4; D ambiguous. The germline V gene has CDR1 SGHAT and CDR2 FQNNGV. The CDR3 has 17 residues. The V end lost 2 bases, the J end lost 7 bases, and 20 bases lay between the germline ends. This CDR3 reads CASSLYVGDKASEKLFF. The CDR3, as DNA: TGTGCCAGCAGCTTATATGTAGGTGATAAAGCCTCTGAAAAACTGTTTTTT.

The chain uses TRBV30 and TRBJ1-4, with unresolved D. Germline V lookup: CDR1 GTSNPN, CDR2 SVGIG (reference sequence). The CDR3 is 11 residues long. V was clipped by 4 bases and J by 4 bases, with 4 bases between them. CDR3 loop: CAWNLNEKLFF. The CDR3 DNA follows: TGTGCCTGGAATCTTAATGAAAAACTGTTTTTT. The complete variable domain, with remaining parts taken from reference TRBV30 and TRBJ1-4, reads SQTIHQWPATLVQPVGSPLSLECTVEGTSNPNLYWYRQAAGRGLQLLFYSVGIGQISSEVPQNLSASRPQDRQFILSSKKLLLSDSGFYLCAWNLNEKLFFGSGTQLSVL.

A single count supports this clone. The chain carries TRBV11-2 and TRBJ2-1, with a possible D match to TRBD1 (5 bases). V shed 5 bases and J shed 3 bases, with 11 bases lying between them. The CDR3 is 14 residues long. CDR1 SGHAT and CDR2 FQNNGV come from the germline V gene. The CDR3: CASSPFDSYNEQFF. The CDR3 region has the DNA TGTGCCAGCAGCCCCTTCGACAGCTACAATGAGCAGTTCTTC.

The CDR3 spells CASSDGGTGFNQPQHF. DNA for the CDR3: TGTGCCAGCAGTGACGGCGGGACAGGGTTCAATCAGCCCCAGCATTTT. The genes are TRBV2 and TRBJ1-5; the match to TRBD1 covers 9 bases. Germline CDR1 is SNHLY and CDR2 is FYNNEI. This CDR3 contains 16 residues. V shed 3 bases and J 3 bases; nucleotides not matched to a gene: 6.

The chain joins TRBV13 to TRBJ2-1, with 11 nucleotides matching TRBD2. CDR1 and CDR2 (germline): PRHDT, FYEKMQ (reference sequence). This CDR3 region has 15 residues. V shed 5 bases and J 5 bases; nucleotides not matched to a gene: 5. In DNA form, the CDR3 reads TGTGCCAGCAGCCCCCCGGGACTAGCGGACAATGAGCAGTTCTTC. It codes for CASSPPGLADNEQFF.

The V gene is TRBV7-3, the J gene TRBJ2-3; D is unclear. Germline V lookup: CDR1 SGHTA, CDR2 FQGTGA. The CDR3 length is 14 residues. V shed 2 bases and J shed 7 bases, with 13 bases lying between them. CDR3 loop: CASSLDDYSNTQYF. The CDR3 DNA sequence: TGTGCCAGCAGCTTAGATGATTACTCGAATACGCAGTATTTT.

CDR3 amino acids: CASSESGTGGNEQYF. CDR3 in DNA: TGTGCCAGCAGTGAGAGCGGGACAGGGGGTAACGAGCAGTACTTC. The chain joins TRBV6-1 to TRBJ2-5, with 11 nucleotides matching TRBD1. The end of the DNA fits TRBJ2-7 better, so the J call may be wrong. The CDR3 extends over 15 amino acids. The germline gives CDR1 MNHNS, CDR2 SASEGT.

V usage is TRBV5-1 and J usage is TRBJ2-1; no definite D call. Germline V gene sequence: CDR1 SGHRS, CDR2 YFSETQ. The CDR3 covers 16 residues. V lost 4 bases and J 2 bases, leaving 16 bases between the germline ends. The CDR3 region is CASSRTGSTTYNEQFF. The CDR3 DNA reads TGCGCCAGCAGCCGGACCGGGTCTACCACCTACAATGAGCAGTTCTTC.

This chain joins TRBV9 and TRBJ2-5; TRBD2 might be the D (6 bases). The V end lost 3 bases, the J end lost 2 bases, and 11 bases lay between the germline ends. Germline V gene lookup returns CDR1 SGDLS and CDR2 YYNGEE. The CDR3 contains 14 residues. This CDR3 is CASSARGDQETQYF. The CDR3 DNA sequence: TGTGCCAGCAGCGCGCGGGGAGATCAAGAGACCCAGTACTTC.

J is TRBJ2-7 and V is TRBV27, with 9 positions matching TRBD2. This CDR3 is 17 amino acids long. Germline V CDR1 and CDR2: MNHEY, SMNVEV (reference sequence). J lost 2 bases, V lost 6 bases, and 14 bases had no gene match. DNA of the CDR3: TGTGCCAGCAGCACTGGGGCTAGCGGGACCATGGCCTACGAGCAGTACTTC. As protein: CASSTGASGTMAYEQYF.

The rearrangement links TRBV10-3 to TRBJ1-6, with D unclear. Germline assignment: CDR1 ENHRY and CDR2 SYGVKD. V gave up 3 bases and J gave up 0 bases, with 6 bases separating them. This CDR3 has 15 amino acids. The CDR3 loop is CAISDQSSYNSPLHF. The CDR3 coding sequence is TGTGCCATCAGTGATCAGAGCTCCTATAATTCACCCCTCCACTTT.

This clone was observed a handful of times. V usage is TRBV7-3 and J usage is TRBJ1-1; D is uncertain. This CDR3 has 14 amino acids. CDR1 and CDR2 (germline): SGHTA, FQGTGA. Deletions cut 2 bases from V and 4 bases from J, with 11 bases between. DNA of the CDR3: TGTGCCAGCAGCTTAGATCGGGGAGTCACTGAAGCTTTCTTT. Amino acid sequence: CASSLDRGVTEAFF.

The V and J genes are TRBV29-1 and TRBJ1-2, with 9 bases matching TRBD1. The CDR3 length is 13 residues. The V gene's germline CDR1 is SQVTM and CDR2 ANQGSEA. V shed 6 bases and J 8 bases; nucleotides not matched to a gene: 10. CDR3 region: CSVLGTGSRGYTF. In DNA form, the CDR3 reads TGCAGCGTCCTGGGGACAGGGAGTAGGGGCTACACCTTC.